The 32 T cell receptor beta chains given below trace back to one sample, sequenced in a study of cytomegalovirus exposure and HLA in healthy donors. The PCR employed 60 Vbeta primers together with 13 Jbeta primers. Profiling relied on immunoSEQ multiplex PCR, and the TCRdb table lists in-frame clones only, not all of them. The sample holds around 98,000 clones, roughly 82% seen once. The material sequenced was PBMCs. All receptors derive from a human donor in good health.

This clone was seen just once. The CDR3 nucleotides are TGCGCCAGCAGCCAAGATGCGACAGGGGGCTGGAACGAGCAGTACTTC. It encodes CASSQDATGGWNEQYF. The chain employs TRBV4-1 and TRBJ2-7; 10 nucleotides line up with TRBD1. Germline V gene sequence: CDR1 MGHRA, CDR2 YSYEKL. The CDR3 sequence is 16 residues long. V was pared by 0 bases and J by 5 bases, with 7 bases of the junction left unmatched.

The rearrangement uses TRBV18 and TRBJ2-7; 7 nucleotides match TRBD1. The CDR3 is made up of 16 amino acids. Germline V gives CDR1 KGHSH, CDR2 LQKENI. The V and J ends lost 6 bases and 3 bases, in that order; junction bases with no gene match: 14. Here the CDR3 reads CASSQFGDRQSYEQYF. Here the CDR3 DNA reads TGTGCCAGCTCGCAATTTGGGGACAGACAAAGCTACGAGCAGTACTTC.

Only one count was recorded for this clone. This sequence joins TRBV9 and TRBJ1-2; 9 positions match TRBD1. V lost 3 bases to trimming and J lost 7 bases; unmatched junction nucleotides: 13. Germline V gene lookup returns CDR1 SGDLS and CDR2 YYNGEE. The CDR3 extends over 16 amino acids. DNA for the CDR3: TGTGCCAGCAGCGGCGGAGGACAGGGGTTGGGGGGTGGCTACACCTTC. Its translation is CASSGGGQGLGGGYTF. The complete variable domain, with remaining parts taken from reference TRBV9 and TRBJ1-2, reads DSGVTQTPKHLITATGQRVTLRCSPRSGDLSVYWYQQSLDQGLQFLIQYYNGEERAKGNILERFSAQQFPDLHSELNLSSLELGDSALYFCASSGGGQGLGGGYTFGSGTRLTVV.

This chain links TRBV7-9 with TRBJ2-2; TRBD2 matches 13 bases. Per the germline V gene, CDR1 is SEHNR and CDR2 is FQNEAQ (reference sequence). CDR3 length equals 16 residues. With 2 bases clipped from V and 6 bases from J, the junction kept 3 bases outside the gene matches. The DNA of the CDR3 is TGTGCCAGCAGCTTAAGGACTAGCGGGGGAGCCGGGGAGCTGTTTTTT. This sequence encodes CASSLRTSGGAGELFF.

The V and J genes are TRBV5-1 and TRBJ1-1, with D maybe TRBD1 (5 bases). The CDR3 contains 15 residues. Germline V CDR1 and CDR2: SGHRS, YFSETQ. Trimming removed 4 bases from V and 6 bases from J, with 19 bases in between. DNA of the CDR3: TGCGCCAGCAGCCAGGGTGCATTTTCAGGGTCTGAAGCTTTCTTT. Translated: CASSQGAFSGSEAFF.

The chain employs TRBV23-1 and TRBJ2-7; 9 positions match TRBD1. TRBV23-1 is an open reading frame, and its role is uncertain. V gave up 3 bases and J gave up 5 bases; unmatched junction bases: 8. The length of the CDR3 is 15 residues. CDR3 amino acids: CASSQYRDRDNEQYF. DNA of the CDR3: TGCGCCAGCAGTCAGTACCGGGACAGGGACAACGAGCAGTACTTC.

The chain has TRBV9 and TRBJ2-2; TRBD2 aligns across 7 bases. Germline values: CDR1 SGDLS, CDR2 YYNGEE. V shed 5 bases and J 5 bases; nucleotides not matched to a gene: 9. This CDR3 spans 15 amino acids. CDR3 sequence: CASSDRLAGTGELFF. CDR3 nucleotides: TGTGCCAGCAGTGACAGACTAGCTGGGACCGGGGAGCTGTTTTTT.

This sequence joins TRBV19 and TRBJ1-1; D is possibly TRBD1 (5 bases). This CDR3 region has 15 residues. Trimming cost V 2 bases and J 0 bases, with 10 bases left between them. Germline CDR1 and CDR2: LNHDA and SQIVND (reference sequence). The CDR3, as DNA: TGTGCCAGTAGTATATCGGACATAATGAACACTGAAGCTTTCTTT. Translated: CASSISDIMNTEAFF.

The CDR3 sequence is CASSFWGQGAGNTIYF. The DNA of the CDR3 is TGTGCCAGCAGCTTCTGGGGACAGGGGGCTGGAAACACCATATATTTT. This sequence joins TRBV11-2 and TRBJ1-3; 11 bases line up with TRBD1. This CDR3 is 16 amino acids long. Per the germline V gene, CDR1 is SGHAT and CDR2 is FQNNGV. With V trimmed by 3 bases and J by 2 bases, 3 bases remained unmatched.

The chain employs TRBV5-6 and TRBJ2-7, with D perhaps matching TRBD2 (6 bases). CDR1 is SGHDT and CDR2 is YYEEEE in the germline V gene. The CDR3 covers 16 residues. Trimming pared 2 bases from V and 3 bases from J, leaving 18 bases between. The CDR3 DNA sequence: TGTGCCAGCAGCTTTATAAGGCGGGGCGGTCACTACGAGCAGTACTTC. Residues: CASSFIRRGGHYEQYF.

CDR3 loop: CASSLGTSNTGELFF. The CDR3, as DNA: TGCGCCAGCAGCTTGGGGACTTCGAACACCGGGGAGCTGTTTTTT. The chain links TRBV5-1 to TRBJ2-2; D possibly corresponds to TRBD2 (5 bases). This CDR3 comprises 15 residues. Germline V gene data show CDR1 as SGHRS and CDR2 as YFSETQ. The germline V and J ends were trimmed by 0 bases and 0 bases, with 6 bases remaining between them.

This clone was counted only a few times. The rearrangement joins TRBV7-2 to TRBJ1-2, with 7 bases aligning to TRBD1. The germline V gene encodes CDR1 SGHTA and CDR2 FQGNSA. This CDR3 is 14 amino acids long. V lost 1 base to trimming and J lost 9 bases; unmatched junction nucleotides: 8. CDR3 region: CASSLDRGVGSYTF. Written as DNA, the CDR3 is TGTGCCAGCAGCTTAGACAGGGGAGTAGGTAGCTACACCTTC.

The chain is built from TRBV6-1 and TRBJ1-6; 7 positions agree with TRBD1. V shed 7 bases and J 9 bases; nucleotides not matched to a gene: 9. The CDR3 sequence is 14 residues long. Germline V lookup: CDR1 MNHNS, CDR2 SASEGT. CDR3 bases: TGTGCCAGCAACGATAGACAGGGAGGTTCACCCCTCCACTTT. This codes for CASNDRQGGSPLHF.

This clone was observed a few times. This chain uses TRBV19 with TRBJ2-1, with TRBD2 identical over 8 bases. Germline V gives CDR1 LNHDA, CDR2 SQIVND (reference sequence). This CDR3 is built from 16 residues. With V trimmed by 3 bases and J by 9 bases, 13 bases remained unmatched. CDR3 sequence reads: CASSIRPPGSGGEQFF. The CDR3 DNA reads TGTGCCAGTAGTATCCGTCCCCCCGGGAGCGGGGGTGAGCAGTTCTTC.

There are a few counts of this clone. The J gene is TRBJ2-7, the V gene TRBV6-5, with a possible D match to TRBD2 (5 bases). This CDR3 has 13 amino acids. Germline CDR1 reads MNHEY; CDR2 reads SVGAGI. The V end was cut by 6 bases, the J end by 5 bases, with 14 bases between. CDR3 bases: TGTGCCAGCAGGCTAGCAGGTGGAAACGAGCAGTACTTC. This translates into CASRLAGGNEQYF.

This clone occurred once. The gene calls are TRBV4-1 and TRBJ2-2, with D perhaps TRBD1 (6 bases). CDR1 is MGHRA and CDR2 is YSYEKL in the germline V gene. The CDR3 contains 20 residues. V lost 3 bases and J lost 3, with 26 bases in between. The CDR3 loop is CASSHSAIAADRPYTGELFF. The DNA of the CDR3 is TGCGCCAGCAGCCATTCAGCAATAGCCGCGGACAGACCTTACACCGGGGAGCTGTTTTTT.

This clone was picked up a small number of times. This sequence joins TRBV11-2 and TRBJ1-4; 8 nucleotides agree with TRBD1. The V segment lost 5 bases and the J segment 14 bases; nucleotides outside the gene matches: 10. The length of the CDR3 is 13 residues. CDR1 and CDR2 from the germline V gene are SGHAT and FQNNGV. For the CDR3, the DNA is TGTGCCAGCAGCGCGAAGGACAGGGCGAGTCTGTTTTTT. Amino acid sequence: CASSAKDRASLFF.

This clone is a singleton in its sample. The J gene is TRBJ1-4, the V gene TRBV14; D may be TRBD1 (5 bases). The CDR3 is made up of 16 amino acids. Between the trimmed V and J ends, which lost 4 bases and 7 bases, there was a span of 19 bases. CDR1 and CDR2 (germline): SGHDN, FVKESK. Here the CDR3 DNA reads TGTGCCAGCAGCCTTTTAATGGGGCCAGGTGGTGAAAAACTGTTTTTT. Its translation is CASSLLMGPGGEKLFF. The whole variable domain, filled in from reference TRBV14 and TRBJ1-4, reads EAGVTQFPSHSVIEKGQTVTLRCDPISGHDNLYWYRRVMGKEIKFLLHFVKESKQDESGMPNNRFLAERTGGTYSTLKVQPAELEDSGVYFCASSLLMGPGGEKLFFGSGTQLSVL.

The chain combines TRBV7-9 with TRBJ2-7; TRBD2 aligns across 7 bases. Per the germline V gene, CDR1 is SEHNR and CDR2 is FQNEAQ (reference sequence). The CDR3 sequence is 16 residues long. V lost 5 bases to trimming and J lost 4 bases; unmatched junction nucleotides: 14. For the CDR3, the DNA is TGTGCCAGCAGCCCCTTTCTTGCGGGAGTAATATACGAGCAGTACTTC. Amino acid sequence: CASSPFLAGVIYEQYF.

J is TRBJ1-1 and V is TRBV29-1; maybe TRBD1 (5 bases). Trimming left V 6 bases short and J 10 bases short, with 15 bases between. This CDR3 spans 11 amino acids. Per the germline V gene, CDR1 is SQVTM and CDR2 is ANQGSEA. For the CDR3, the DNA is TGCAGCGTCCTTCCCCGGGGGGTAGCTTTCTTT. As protein: CSVLPRGVAFF.

The chain is built from TRBV5-4 and TRBJ1-2, with D unresolved. The germline V gene encodes CDR1 SGHNT and CDR2 YYREEE (reference sequence). Trimming left V 0 bases short and J 1 base short, with 7 bases between. CDR3 length: 14 amino acids. In DNA, the CDR3 is TGTGCCAGCAGCTTGGAACGGGGTAACTATGGCTACACCTTC. Protein sequence: CASSLERGNYGYTF. The whole variable domain, remainder taken from reference TRBV5-4 and TRBJ1-2, is ETGVTQSPTHLIKTRGQQVTLRCSSQSGHNTVSWYQQALGQGPQFIFQYYREEENGRGNFPPRFSGLQFPNYSSELNVNALELDDSALYLCASSLERGNYGYTFGSGTRLTVV.

The CDR3 DNA is TGTGCCAGCAGCTTATTAATAGCGGGGGGGCACACCGGGGAGCTGTTTTTT. It codes for CASSLLIAGGHTGELFF. The rearrangement links TRBV7-8 to TRBJ2-2; TRBD2 matches 11 bases. V dropped 2 bases and J dropped 3; count of bases not matched to a gene: 5. The CDR3 is 17 amino acids. Germline values: CDR1 SGHVS, CDR2 FQNEAQ.

Regarding this clone: One end of the junction varies from germline; a read error may be responsible. The genes are TRBV5-8 and TRBJ2-7, with 10 bases aligning to TRBD1. This CDR3 comprises 14 residues. CDR1 and CDR2 from the germline V gene are SGHTS and YDEGEE. Here the CDR3 DNA reads TGTGCCAGCAGCTTGTCTTGGGACAGGGGCCATCTATGGTTC. Its protein product is CASSLSWDRGHLWF.

The chain joins TRBV27 to TRBJ2-1; the match to TRBD1 covers 8 bases. The length of the CDR3 is 18 residues. From germline, CDR1 is MNHEY and CDR2 SMNVEV (reference sequence). Trimming removed 5 bases from V and 3 bases from J; junction bases left unmatched: 15. The DNA for the CDR3 is TGTGCCAGCAGTCCCTTCCGGGGGTCGGGGACAGGCTACAATGAGCAGTTCTTC. It specifies CASSPFRGSGTGYNEQFF.

This chain uses TRBV9 with TRBJ2-7; 10 positions agree with TRBD2. The CDR3 loop spans 18 amino acids. The germline CDR1 and CDR2 sequences are SGDLS and YYNGEE. The ends lost 0 bases at V and 2 bases at J; junction bases unmatched: 11. The CDR3 bases are TGTGCCAGCAGCGTAGGTCGGGGAGGAGCGGGAGGGCCCTACGAGCAGTACTTC. Its protein product is CASSVGRGGAGGPYEQYF.

The V and J genes are TRBV19 and TRBJ2-2; the D is unclear. The CDR3 is made up of 12 amino acids. Trimming pared 7 bases from V and 4 bases from J, leaving 7 bases between. Germline-derived CDR1 and CDR2 are LNHDA and SQIVND (reference sequence). The CDR3 sequence is CASIDFTGELFF. The CDR3 DNA reads as TGTGCCAGTATAGATTTCACCGGGGAGCTGTTTTTT.

This chain links TRBV19 with TRBJ2-5; TRBD2 aligns across 8 bases. V trimming: 6 bases; J trimming: 4 bases; junction bases outside the gene matches: 10. This CDR3 is 15 amino acids long. Germline V CDR1 and CDR2: LNHDA, SQIVND (reference sequence). CDR3 coding DNA: TGTGCCAGTAGCCCCGGGGGGGCCCTTGCAGAGACCCAGTACTTC. As protein: CASSPGGALAETQYF. Full variable domain (missing parts from reference TRBV19 and TRBJ2-5): DGGITQSPKYLFRKEGQNVTLSCEQNLNHDAMYWYRQDPGQGLRLIYYSQIVNDFQKGDIAEGYSVSREKKESFPLTVTSAQKNPTAFYLCASSPGGALAETQYFGPGTRLLVL.

This sequence joins TRBV6-1 and TRBJ2-3; TRBD1 matches at 10 bases. The V gene's germline CDR1 is MNHNS and CDR2 SASEGT. This CDR3 has 17 residues. V was clipped by 1 base and J by 3 bases; unmatched bases: 7. CDR3: CASSEVFRTGGTDTQYF. The CDR3 DNA follows: TGTGCCAGCAGTGAAGTTTTCCGGACAGGGGGGACAGATACGCAGTATTTT.

This chain links TRBV19 with TRBJ1-1; TRBD1 matches 7 bases. Looked up from germline, CDR1 is LNHDA and CDR2 is SQIVND (reference sequence). The trim removed 5 bases at V and 1 base at J, leaving 13 bases unmatched. The CDR3 is 17 residues long. CDR3 in amino acids: CASSVLLGTEKNTEAFF. The DNA for the CDR3 is TGTGCCAGTAGTGTCCTTTTGGGGACAGAAAAGAACACTGAAGCTTTCTTT.

The rearrangement uses TRBV10-3 and TRBJ2-5; TRBD1 is a possible D gene (6 bases). The end of the DNA is better explained by TRBJ2-7, so the J call may be wrong. Germline-derived CDR1 and CDR2 are ENHRY and SYGVKD. The CDR3 is 14 amino acids. In DNA form, the CDR3 reads TGTGCCATCAGTGTGAGGGGGAGCGGCTACGAGCAGTACTTC. Translating it yields CAISVRGSGYEQYF.

In regard to this clone: Other DNA variants within this sample encode the same CDR3. The chain combines TRBV27 with TRBJ1-2, with 9 positions matching TRBD1. CDR3 length: 14 amino acids. Per the germline V gene, CDR1 is MNHEY and CDR2 is SMNVEV (reference sequence). The V segment lost 3 bases and the J segment 4 bases; nucleotides outside the gene matches: 3. CDR3 loop: CASSFIQGAYGYTF. In DNA form, the CDR3 reads TGTGCCAGCAGTTTTATACAGGGGGCCTATGGCTACACCTTC.

The V and J genes are TRBV18 and TRBJ1-1, with D perhaps matching TRBD1 (5 bases). Germline CDR1 is KGHSH and CDR2 is LQKENI. The CDR3 totals 13 residues. V was cut by 4 bases and J by 7 bases, with 13 bases left in between. The CDR3 DNA follows: TGTGCCAGCTCACTAGACAGAGTAAGTGAAGCTTTCTTT. Amino acid sequence: CASSLDRVSEAFF.